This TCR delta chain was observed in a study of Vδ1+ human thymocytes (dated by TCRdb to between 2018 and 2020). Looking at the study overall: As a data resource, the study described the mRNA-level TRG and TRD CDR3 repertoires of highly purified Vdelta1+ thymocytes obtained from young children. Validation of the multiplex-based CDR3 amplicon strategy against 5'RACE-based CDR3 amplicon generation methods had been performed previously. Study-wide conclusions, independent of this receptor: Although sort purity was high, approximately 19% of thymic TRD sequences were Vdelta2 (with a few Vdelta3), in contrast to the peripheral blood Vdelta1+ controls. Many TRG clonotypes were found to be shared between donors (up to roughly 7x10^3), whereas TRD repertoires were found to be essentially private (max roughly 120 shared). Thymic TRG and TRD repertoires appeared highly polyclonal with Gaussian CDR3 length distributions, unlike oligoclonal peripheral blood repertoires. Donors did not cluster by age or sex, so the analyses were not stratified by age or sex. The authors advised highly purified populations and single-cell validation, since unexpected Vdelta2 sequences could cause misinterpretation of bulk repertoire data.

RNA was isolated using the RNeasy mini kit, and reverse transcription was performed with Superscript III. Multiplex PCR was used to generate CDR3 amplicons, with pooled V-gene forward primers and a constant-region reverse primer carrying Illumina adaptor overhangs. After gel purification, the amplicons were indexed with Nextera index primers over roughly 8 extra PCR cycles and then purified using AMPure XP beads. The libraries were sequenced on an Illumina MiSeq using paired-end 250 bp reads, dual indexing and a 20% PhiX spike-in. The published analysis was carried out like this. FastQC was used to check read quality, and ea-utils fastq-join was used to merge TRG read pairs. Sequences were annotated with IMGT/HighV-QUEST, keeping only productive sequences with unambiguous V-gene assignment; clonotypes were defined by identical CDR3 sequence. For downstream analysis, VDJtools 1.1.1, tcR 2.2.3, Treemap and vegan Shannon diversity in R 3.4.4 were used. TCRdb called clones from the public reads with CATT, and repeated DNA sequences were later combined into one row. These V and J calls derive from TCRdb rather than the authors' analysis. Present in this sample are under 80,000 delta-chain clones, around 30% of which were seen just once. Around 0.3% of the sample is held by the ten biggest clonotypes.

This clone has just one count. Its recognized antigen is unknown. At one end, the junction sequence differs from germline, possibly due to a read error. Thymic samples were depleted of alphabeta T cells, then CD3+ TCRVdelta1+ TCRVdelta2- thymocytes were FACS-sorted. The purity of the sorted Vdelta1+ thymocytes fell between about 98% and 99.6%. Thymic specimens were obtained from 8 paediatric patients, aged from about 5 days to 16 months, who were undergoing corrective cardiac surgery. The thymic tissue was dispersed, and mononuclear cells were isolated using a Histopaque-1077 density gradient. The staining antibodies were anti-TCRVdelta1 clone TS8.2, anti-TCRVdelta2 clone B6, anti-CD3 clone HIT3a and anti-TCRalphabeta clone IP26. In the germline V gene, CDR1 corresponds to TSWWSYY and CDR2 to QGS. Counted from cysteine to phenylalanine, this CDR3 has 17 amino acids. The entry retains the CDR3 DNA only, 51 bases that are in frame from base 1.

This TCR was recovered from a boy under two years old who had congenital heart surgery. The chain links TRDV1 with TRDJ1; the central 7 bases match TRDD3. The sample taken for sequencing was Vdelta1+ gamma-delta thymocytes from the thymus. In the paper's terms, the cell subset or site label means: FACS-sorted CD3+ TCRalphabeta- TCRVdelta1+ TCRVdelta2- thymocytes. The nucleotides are TGTGCTCTTAGGGAGATTTTTGGATACGCGCGCACCGATAAACTCATCTTT. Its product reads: CALREIFGYARTDKLIF.